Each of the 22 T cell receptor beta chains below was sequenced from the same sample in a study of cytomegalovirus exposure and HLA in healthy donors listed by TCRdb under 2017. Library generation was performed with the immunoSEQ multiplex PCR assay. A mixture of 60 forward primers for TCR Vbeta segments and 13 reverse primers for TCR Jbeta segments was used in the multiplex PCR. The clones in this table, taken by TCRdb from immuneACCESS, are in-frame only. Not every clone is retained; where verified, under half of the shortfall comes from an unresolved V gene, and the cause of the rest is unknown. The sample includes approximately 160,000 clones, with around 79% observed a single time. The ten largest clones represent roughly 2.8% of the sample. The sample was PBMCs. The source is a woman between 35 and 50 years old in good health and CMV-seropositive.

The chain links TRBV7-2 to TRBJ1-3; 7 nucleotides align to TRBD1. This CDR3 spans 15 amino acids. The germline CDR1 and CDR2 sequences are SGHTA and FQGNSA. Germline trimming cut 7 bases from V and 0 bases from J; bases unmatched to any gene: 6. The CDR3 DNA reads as TGTGCCAGCACCCAGACAGGGTCCTCTGGAAACACCATATATTTT. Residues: CASTQTGSSGNTIYF.

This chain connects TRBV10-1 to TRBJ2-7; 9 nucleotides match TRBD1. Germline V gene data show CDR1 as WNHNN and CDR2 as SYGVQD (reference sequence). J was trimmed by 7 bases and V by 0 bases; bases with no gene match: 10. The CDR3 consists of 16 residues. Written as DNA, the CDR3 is TGCGCCAGCAGTGAGTCACCGGGACAGGGAAATAGGGAGCAGTACTTC. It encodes CASSESPGQGNREQYF.

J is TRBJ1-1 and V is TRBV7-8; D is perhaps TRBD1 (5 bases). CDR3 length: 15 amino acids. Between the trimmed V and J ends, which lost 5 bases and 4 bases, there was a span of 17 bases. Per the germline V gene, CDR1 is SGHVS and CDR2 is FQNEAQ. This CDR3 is CASSPTGGTATEAFF. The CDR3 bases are TGTGCCAGCAGCCCTACGGGGGGGACGGCCACTGAAGCTTTCTTT.

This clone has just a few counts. CDR3 bases: TGTGCCTGGAGTGCCGGGACTGGGGGGTCTGAAGCTTTCTTT. It codes for CAWSAGTGGSEAFF. The rearrangement joins TRBV30 to TRBJ1-1; a possible D gene is TRBD1 (5 bases). V was trimmed by 1 base and J by 6 bases, leaving 15 bases between them. Germline V CDR1 and CDR2: GTSNPN, SVGIG (reference sequence). The CDR3 extends over 14 amino acids.

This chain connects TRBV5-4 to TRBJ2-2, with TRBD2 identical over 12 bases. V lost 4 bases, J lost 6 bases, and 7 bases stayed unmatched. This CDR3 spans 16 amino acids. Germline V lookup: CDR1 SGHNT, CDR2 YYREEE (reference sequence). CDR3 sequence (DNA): TGTGCCAGCAGCGGGGGGCTAGCGGGGGGGCCCGGGGAGCTGTTTTTT. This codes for CASSGGLAGGPGELFF.

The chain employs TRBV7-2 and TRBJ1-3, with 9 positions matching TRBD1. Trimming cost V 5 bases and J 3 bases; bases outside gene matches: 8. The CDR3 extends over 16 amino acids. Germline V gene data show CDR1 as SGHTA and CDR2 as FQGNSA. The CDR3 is CASSPQTGGSGNTIYF. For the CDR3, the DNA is TGTGCCAGCAGCCCCCAGACAGGGGGAAGTGGAAACACCATATATTTT.

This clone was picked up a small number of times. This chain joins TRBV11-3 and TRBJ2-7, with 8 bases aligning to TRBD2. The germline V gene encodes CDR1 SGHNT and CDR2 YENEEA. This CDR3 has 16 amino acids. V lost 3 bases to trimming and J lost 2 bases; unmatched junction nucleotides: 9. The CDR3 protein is CASSFYSGTNPYEQYF. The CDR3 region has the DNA TGTGCCAGCAGCTTCTATAGCGGGACAAACCCCTACGAGCAGTACTTC.

The CDR3 region has the DNA TGTGCCAGCAGGGTCGGAGGGGCCGAGGGAGGCTACACCTTC. Protein sequence: CASRVGGAEGGYTF. This sequence joins TRBV6-5 and TRBJ1-2; TRBD1 is a possible D gene (5 bases). The germline V gene has CDR1 MNHEY and CDR2 SVGAGI. The CDR3 consists of 14 residues. Trimming removed 6 bases from V and 8 bases from J, with 19 bases in between.

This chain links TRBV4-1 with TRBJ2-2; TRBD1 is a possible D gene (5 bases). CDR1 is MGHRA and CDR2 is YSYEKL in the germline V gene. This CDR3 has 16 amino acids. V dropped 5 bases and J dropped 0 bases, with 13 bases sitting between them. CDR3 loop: CASSDYGRANTGELFF. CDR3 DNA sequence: TGCGCCAGCAGCGATTACGGCAGGGCGAACACCGGGGAGCTGTTTTTT.

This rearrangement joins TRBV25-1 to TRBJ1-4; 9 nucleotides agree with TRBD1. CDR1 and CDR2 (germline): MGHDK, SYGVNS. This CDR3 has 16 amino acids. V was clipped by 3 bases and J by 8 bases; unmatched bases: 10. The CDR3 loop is CASSDIQQGAEEKLFF. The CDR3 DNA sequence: TGTGCCAGCAGTGACATCCAACAGGGGGCTGAAGAAAAACTGTTTTTT.

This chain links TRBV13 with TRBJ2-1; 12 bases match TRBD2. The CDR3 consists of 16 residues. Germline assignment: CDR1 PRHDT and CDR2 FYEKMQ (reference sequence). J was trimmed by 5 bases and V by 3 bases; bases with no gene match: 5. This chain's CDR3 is CASSLPSGRGHNEQFF. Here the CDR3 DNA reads TGTGCCAGCAGCTTGCCTAGCGGGAGGGGTCACAATGAGCAGTTCTTC.

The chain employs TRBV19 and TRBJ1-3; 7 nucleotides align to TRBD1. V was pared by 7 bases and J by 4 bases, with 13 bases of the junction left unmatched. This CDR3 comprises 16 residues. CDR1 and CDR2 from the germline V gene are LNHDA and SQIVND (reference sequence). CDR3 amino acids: CASNDRAAVGGNTIYF. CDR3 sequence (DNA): TGTGCCAGTAACGACAGGGCCGCGGTAGGAGGAAACACCATATATTTT.

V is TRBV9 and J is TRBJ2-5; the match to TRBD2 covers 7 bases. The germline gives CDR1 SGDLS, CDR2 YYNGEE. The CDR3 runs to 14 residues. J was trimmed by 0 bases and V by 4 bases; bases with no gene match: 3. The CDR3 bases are TGTGCCAGCAGCCCCCGGGGGGACCAAGAGACCCAGTACTTC. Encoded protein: CASSPRGDQETQYF. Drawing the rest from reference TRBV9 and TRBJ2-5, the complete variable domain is DSGVTQTPKHLITATGQRVTLRCSPRSGDLSVYWYQQSLDQGLQFLIQYYNGEERAKGNILERFSAQQFPDLHSELNLSSLELGDSALYFCASSPRGDQETQYFGPGTRLLVL.

The CDR3 sequence: CASSFQGIGYTF. DNA for the CDR3: TGTGCCAGCAGCTTCCAGGGTATCGGCTACACCTTC. The chain uses TRBV5-5 and TRBJ1-2, with TRBD1 as a possible D gene (5 bases). This CDR3 contains 12 residues. Germline V gene data show CDR1 as SGHKS and CDR2 as YYEKEE (reference sequence). Deletions cut 2 bases from V and 8 bases from J, with 10 bases between.

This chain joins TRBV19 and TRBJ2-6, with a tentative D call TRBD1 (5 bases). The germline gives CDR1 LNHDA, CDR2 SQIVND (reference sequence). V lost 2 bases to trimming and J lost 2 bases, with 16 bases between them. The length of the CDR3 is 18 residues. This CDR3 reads CASSIWAGKSPGANVLTF. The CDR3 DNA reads TGTGCCAGTAGTATATGGGCAGGGAAGTCCCCTGGGGCCAACGTCCTGACTTTC. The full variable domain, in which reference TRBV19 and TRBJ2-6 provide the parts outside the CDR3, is DGGITQSPKYLFRKEGQNVTLSCEQNLNHDAMYWYRQDPGQGLRLIYYSQIVNDFQKGDIAEGYSVSREKKESFPLTVTSAQKNPTAFYLCASSIWAGKSPGANVLTFGAGSRLTVL.

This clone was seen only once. CDR3 amino acids: CASSVNSPGTGELFF. Written as DNA, the CDR3 is TGTGCCAGCAGCGTTAACAGTCCAGGCACCGGGGAGCTGTTTTTT. The V call is TRBV9, the J call TRBJ2-2; D ambiguous. Trimming pared 2 bases from V and 4 bases from J, leaving 12 bases between. Germline V gene data show CDR1 as SGDLS and CDR2 as YYNGEE. The CDR3 consists of 15 residues.

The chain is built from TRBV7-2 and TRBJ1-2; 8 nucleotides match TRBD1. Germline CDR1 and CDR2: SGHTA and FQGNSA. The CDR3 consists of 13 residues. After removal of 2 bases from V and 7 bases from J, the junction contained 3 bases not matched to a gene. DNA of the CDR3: TGTGCCAGCAGCTTACAGGGGGCCGGTGGCTACACCTTC. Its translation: CASSLQGAGGYTF.

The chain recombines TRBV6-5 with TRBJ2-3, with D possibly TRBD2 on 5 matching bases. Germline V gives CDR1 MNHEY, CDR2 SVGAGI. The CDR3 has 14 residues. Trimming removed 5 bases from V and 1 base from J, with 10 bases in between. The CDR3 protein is CASSETLGTDTQYF. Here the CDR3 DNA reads TGTGCCAGCAGTGAAACACTAGGCACAGATACGCAGTATTTT.

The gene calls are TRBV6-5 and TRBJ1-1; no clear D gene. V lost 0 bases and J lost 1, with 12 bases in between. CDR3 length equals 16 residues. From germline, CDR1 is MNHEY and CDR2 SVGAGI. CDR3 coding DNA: TGTGCCAGCAGTTACTCGAGGTCCCTTCCGAACACTGAAGCTTTCTTT. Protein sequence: CASSYSRSLPNTEAFF.

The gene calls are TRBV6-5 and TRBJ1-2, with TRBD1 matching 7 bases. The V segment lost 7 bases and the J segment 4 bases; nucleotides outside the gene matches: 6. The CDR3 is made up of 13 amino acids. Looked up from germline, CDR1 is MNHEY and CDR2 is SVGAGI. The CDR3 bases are TGTGCCAGCACGGGCAGGGGGATCTATGGCTACACCTTC. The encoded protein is CASTGRGIYGYTF.

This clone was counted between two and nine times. CDR3 DNA: TGTGCCAGCAGTGAACTAGCGGGGGGGCAAGAGACCCAGTACTTC. As protein: CASSELAGGQETQYF. The V gene is TRBV6-1, the J gene TRBJ2-5, with 12 bases aligning to TRBD2. Trimming at V came to 2 bases and at J to 2 bases, leaving 0 bases not matched to a gene. The CDR3 sequence is 15 residues long. The germline V gene has CDR1 MNHNS and CDR2 SASEGT.

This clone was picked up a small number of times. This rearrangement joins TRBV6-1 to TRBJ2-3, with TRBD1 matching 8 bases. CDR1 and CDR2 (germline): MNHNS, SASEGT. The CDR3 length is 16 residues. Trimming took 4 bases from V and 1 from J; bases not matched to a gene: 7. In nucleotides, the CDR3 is TGTGCCAGCAGTGGACTACAGGGGGAAGGCACAGATACGCAGTATTTT. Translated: CASSGLQGEGTDTQYF.